This T cell receptor beta chain was captured in a study of cytomegalovirus exposure and HLA in healthy donors. This clone was observed a few times. Vbeta (60) and Jbeta (13) primers were used in the PCR. Only in-frame clones appear in the TCRdb table, and some are missing; sequencing was by immunoSEQ multiplex PCR. The sample carries 150,000 to 200,000 clones, 80% to 85% recorded once. With 7 bases removed from V and 5 bases from J, the gap between germline ends came to 12 bases. The CDR3 sequence is 13 residues long. Germline-derived CDR1 and CDR2 are SNHLY and FYNNEI. The genes are TRBV2 and TRBJ1-5, with D possibly TRBD1 on 6 matching bases. What was sequenced was PBMCs. The receptor comes from a woman aged 30 to 39 in good health and CMV-seronegative. CDR3 amino acids: CASIRTADQPQHF. CDR3 DNA: TGTGCCAGCATCCGGACAGCAGATCAGCCCCAGCATTTT.